This is a list of T cell receptor beta chains from one sample in a study of T cell responses to AZD1222 COVID-19 vaccine. Using immunoSEQ multiplex PCR, the repertoire was profiled, and TCRdb retains in-frame clones only, with some absent. The table lists 75,000 to 90,000 clones, around 86% of them singletons. The sequences come from peripheral blood, collected on day 0 of AZD1222 vaccination. The receptor source for this set is an adult in good health. Each CDR3 is given with its conserved first and last residue. D genes are given only for firm matches. Not all rows give a size; the values are once, few, many and, for expanded clones, a class.

size | D | J | length | V | CDR3 | DNA
- | TRBD1 | TRBJ1-2 | 13 | TRBV23-1 | CASIPRGIYGYTF | TGCGCCAGCATTCCCAGGGGGATCTATGGCTACACCTTC
- | TRBD1 | TRBJ1-2 | 13 | TRBV27 | CASSWGTDYGYTF | TGTGCCAGCAGTTGGGGGACAGACTATGGCTACACCTTC
- | - | TRBJ1-1 | 12 | TRBV12-3/TRBV12-4 | CASSFWGTEAFF | TGTGCCAGCAGTTTCTGGGGTACTGAAGCTTTCTTT
- | - | TRBJ1-1 | 16 | TRBV27 | CASSLSMREWGTEAFF | TGTGCCAGCAGTTTATCGATGCGCGAATGGGGCACTGAAGCTTTCTTT
- | - | TRBJ1-2 | 15 | TRBV9 | CASSERAGWGYGYTF | TGTGCCAGCAGCGAGAGGGCAGGGTGGGGCTATGGCTACACCTTC
- | - | TRBJ1-6 | 15 | TRBV11-3 | CASSLSTAYYSPLHF | TGTGCCAGCAGCTTAAGCACGGCCTACTATTCACCCCTCCACTTT
- | - | TRBJ1-2 | 13 | TRBV20-1 | CSASRQGDYGYTF | TGCAGTGCTAGTCGTCAGGGAGACTATGGCTACACCTTC
- | - | TRBJ2-7 | 11 | TRBV27 | CASSSSYEQYF | TGTGCCAGCAGCTCTTCCTACGAGCAGTACTTC
once | - | TRBJ1-5 | 12 | TRBV7-9 | CASSLDVQPQHF | TGTGCCAGCAGCTTAGATGTTCAGCCCCAGCATTTT
- | - | TRBJ1-5 | 16 | TRBV5-4 | CASSLGGGVGNQPQHF | TGTGCCAGCAGCTTGGGCGGTGGGGTTGGCAATCAGCCCCAGCATTTT
- | TRBD1 | TRBJ1-2 | 14 | TRBV5-1 | CASSSATGPYGYTF | TGCGCCAGCAGCTCCGCGACAGGGCCGTACGGCTACACCTTC
- | - | TRBJ2-3 | 13 | TRBV11-3 | CASSLEGADTQYF | TGTGCCAGCAGCTTAGAAGGCGCAGATACGCAGTATTTT
- | TRBD1 | TRBJ1-1 | 14 | TRBV7-9 | CASIVGTGRTEAFF | TGTGCCAGCATCGTCGGGACAGGGAGGACTGAAGCTTTCTTT
- | - | TRBJ1-2 | 13 | TRBV19 | CASSRITNYGYTF | TGTGCCAGTAGTCGGATAACTAACTATGGCTACACCTTC
few | - | TRBJ1-1 | 14 | TRBV6-5 | CASSYSRGGLGAFF | TGTGCCAGCAGTTACTCGCGAGGGGGACTTGGAGCTTTCTTT
- | - | TRBJ1-1 | 16 | TRBV11-1 | CASSSPGAIRDTEAFF | TGTGCCAGCAGCTCACCGGGAGCCATACGGGACACTGAAGCTTTCTTT
- | - | TRBJ1-2 | 14 | TRBV28 | CASSLPGSADRYTF | TGTGCCAGCAGTTTGCCCGGTTCAGCCGATAGGTACACCTTC
- | - | TRBJ2-2 | 13 | TRBV14 | CASSYTGSGELFF | TGTGCCAGCAGCTATACAGGGTCCGGGGAGCTGTTTTTT
- | - | TRBJ2-3 | 17 | TRBV6-1 | CASSERLGGQSTDTQYF | TGTGCCAGCAGTGAAAGGTTGGGCGGCCAGAGCACAGATACGCAGTATTTT
- | TRBD1 | TRBJ1-2 | 13 | TRBV5-8 | CASNRDRGYGYTF | TGTGCCAGTAACCGGGACAGGGGCTATGGCTACACCTTC
- | TRBD1 | TRBJ1-5 | 15 | TRBV3-1/TRBV3-2 | CASSPQTGANQPQHF | TGTGCCAGCAGCCCGCAGACAGGGGCCAATCAGCCCCAGCATTTT
few | TRBD1 | TRBJ1-1 | 17 | TRBV6-1 | CASSEMGQGHLRAEAFF | TGTGCCAGCAGTGAAATGGGACAGGGGCACTTACGGGCTGAAGCTTTCTTT
- | - | TRBJ2-7 | 15 | TRBV10-3 | CAISESQRGNWEQYF | TGTGCCATCAGTGAGTCTCAGAGGGGGAATTGGGAGCAGTACTTC
- | - | TRBJ1-4 | 13 | TRBV19 | CASGTEINEKLFF | TGTGCCAGCGGGACGGAAATTAATGAAAAACTGTTTTTT
- | TRBD1 | TRBJ1-1 | 13 | TRBV19 | CASSDRVNTEAFF | TGTGCCAGTTCGGACAGGGTGAACACTGAAGCTTTCTTT
- | TRBD2 | TRBJ2-1 | 16 | TRBV6-4 | CASSVAGGLSYNEQFF | TGTGCCAGCAGTGTAGCGGGGGGGCTCTCCTACAATGAGCAGTTCTTC
- | - | TRBJ1-4 | 14 | TRBV7-2 | CASSPGGNAEKLFF | TGTGCCAGCAGCCCCGGTGGCAACGCGGAAAAACTGTTTTTT
- | TRBD2 | TRBJ2-1 | 19 | TRBV7-2 | CASSLVASGGGRSYNEQFF | TGTGCCAGCAGCTTAGTGGCTAGCGGGGGGGGACGCTCCTACAATGAGCAGTTCTTC
- | TRBD2 | TRBJ2-7 | 15 | TRBV27 | CASRTGLAGWDEQYF | TGTGCCAGCAGGACAGGACTAGCGGGCTGGGACGAGCAGTACTTC
few | - | TRBJ1-5 | 14 | TRBV2 | CASSEASGDQPQHF | TGTGCCAGCAGTGAAGCGTCCGGGGATCAGCCCCAGCATTTT
- | TRBD1 | TRBJ1-5 | 15 | TRBV6-2/TRBV6-3 | CASSSGTGVGSPQHF | TGTGCCAGCAGTTCCGGGACAGGAGTGGGCAGCCCCCAGCATTTT
- | TRBD1 | TRBJ2-2 | 14 | TRBV13 | CASSSPTGFRELFF | TGTGCCAGCAGCTCCCCGACAGGGTTCAGGGAGCTGTTTTTT
- | TRBD1 | TRBJ2-7 | 14 | TRBV7-2 | CASSERDSSYEQYF | TGTGCCAGCAGCGAAAGGGACAGCTCCTACGAGCAGTACTTC
- | TRBD2 | TRBJ2-3 | 16 | TRBV6-4 | CASSALAGGGEDTQYF | TGTGCCAGCAGTGCTTTAGCGGGGGGCGGGGAAGATACGCAGTATTTT
- | TRBD1 | TRBJ1-1 | 14 | TRBV7-8 | CASSLSRTGPEAFF | TGTGCCAGCAGCTTAAGTAGGACAGGGCCTGAAGCTTTCTTT
- | TRBD1 | TRBJ2-3 | 15 | TRBV29-1 | CSARGTGVSTDTQYF | TGCAGCGCACGCGGGACAGGTGTAAGCACAGATACGCAGTATTTT
- | - | TRBJ1-5 | 13 | TRBV28 | CASNGGSNQPQHF | TGTGCCAGCAACGGGGGCAGCAATCAGCCCCAGCATTTT
- | - | TRBJ1-1 | 13 | TRBV5-1 | CASSLGDIEQAFF | TGCGCCAGCAGCTTGGGGGACATAGAACAAGCTTTCTTT
- | - | TRBJ2-1 | 14 | TRBV6-6 | CASSYEHRDFEQFF | TGTGCCAGCAGTTATGAACACCGGGACTTTGAGCAGTTCTTC
few | - | TRBJ2-7 | 15 | TRBV30 | CAWRARRGKSYEQYF | TGTGCCTGGAGGGCTAGGCGGGGCAAATCCTACGAGCAGTACTTC
- | - | TRBJ2-1 | 17 | TRBV19 | CASSPRGVADTYNEQFF | TGTGCCAGTAGTCCTCGTGGGGTAGCGGATACCTACAATGAGCAGTTCTTC
- | TRBD2 | TRBJ2-3 | 17 | TRBV3-1/TRBV3-2 | CASSQDLTSGSTDTQYF | TGTGCCAGCAGCCAAGATCTAACTAGCGGGAGTACAGATACGCAGTATTTT
- | - | TRBJ1-2 | 12 | TRBV5-6 | CASSRPRYGYTF | TGTGCCAGCAGTAGACCGAGGTATGGCTACACCTTC